This TCR beta chain was captured by sequencing in a study of cytomegalovirus exposure and HLA in healthy donors. Study-wide findings and caveats: The HLA-A and HLA-B alleles of most subjects were reportedly predicted accurately from TCR beta sequences. Rarity held for most TCR sequences, but there were some public TCRs that occurred in many donors.

Primers included in the PCR were 60 Vbeta and 13 Jbeta primers. TCRdb's copy holds only in-frame clones and misses some; the assay was immunoSEQ multiplex PCR. The sample contains roughly 120,000 clones, roughly 83% of which appear only once. On this clone itself: The antigen remains unidentified.

The CDR3 totals 16 residues. The V end was cut by 1 base, the J end by 2 bases, with 12 bases between. Germline V gene data show CDR1 as LNHDA and CDR2 as SQIVND (reference sequence). Healthy bone marrow donors made up the cohort. V usage is TRBV19 and J usage is TRBJ1-5, with no clear D. This TCR derives from a young man in good health and CMV-seropositive. The sample comprised PBMCs. The chain's CDR3 is CASSIGARRRNQPQHF. The CDR3 coding sequence is TGTGCCAGTAGTATAGGTGCGAGGCGGCGCAATCAGCCCCAGCATTTT.